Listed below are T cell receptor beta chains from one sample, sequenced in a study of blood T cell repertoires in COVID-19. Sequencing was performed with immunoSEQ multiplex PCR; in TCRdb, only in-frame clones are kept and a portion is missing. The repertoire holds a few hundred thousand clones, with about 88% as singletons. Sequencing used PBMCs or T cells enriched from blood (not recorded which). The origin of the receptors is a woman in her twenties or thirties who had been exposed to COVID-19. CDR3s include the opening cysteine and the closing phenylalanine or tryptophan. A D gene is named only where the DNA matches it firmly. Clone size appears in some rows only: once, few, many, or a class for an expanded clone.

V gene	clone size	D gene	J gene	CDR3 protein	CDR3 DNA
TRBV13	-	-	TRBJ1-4	CASSLGSGADEKLFF	TGTGCCAGCAGCTTGGGCTCAGGGGCGGATGAAAAACTGTTTTTT
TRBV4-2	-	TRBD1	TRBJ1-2	CASSPNPRGDPQGQAKGYTF	TGTGCCAGCAGCCCAAACCCCCGGGGGGATCCTCAGGGACAGGCAAAAGGCTACACCTTC
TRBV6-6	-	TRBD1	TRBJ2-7	CASSPLDRGSYEQYF	TGTGCCAGCAGTCCCCTGGACAGGGGATCCTACGAGCAGTACTTC
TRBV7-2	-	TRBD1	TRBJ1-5	CASSLVGTGNQPQHF	TGTGCCAGCAGCTTAGTTGGGACAGGAAATCAGCCCCAGCATTTT
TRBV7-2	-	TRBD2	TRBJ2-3	CASSIAGTSGDTQYF	TGTGCCAGCAGCATCGCCGGGACTAGCGGTGATACGCAGTATTTT
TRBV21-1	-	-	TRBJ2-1	CASTPGGPDYNEQFF	TGTGCCAGCACCCCGGGGGGGCCGGACTACAATGAGCAGTTCTTC
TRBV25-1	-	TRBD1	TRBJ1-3	CASSDPVGQGLSGNTIYF	TGTGCCAGCAGTGATCCCGTCGGACAGGGTCTCTCTGGAAACACCATATATTTT
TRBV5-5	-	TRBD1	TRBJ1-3	CASSLGQGVNTIYF	TGTGCCAGCAGCTTGGGACAGGGGGTAAACACCATATATTTT
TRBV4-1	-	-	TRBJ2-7	CASSQVMGLPPYEQYF	TGCGCCAGCAGCCAAGTAATGGGCCTGCCTCCCTACGAGCAGTACTTC
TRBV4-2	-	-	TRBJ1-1	CASSLRGGNTEAFF	TGTGCCAGCAGCCTAAGGGGGGGGAACACTGAAGCTTTCTTT
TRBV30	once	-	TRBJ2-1	CAWSVSGLLPSYNEQFF	TGTGCCTGGAGTGTATCAGGGCTTCTGCCCTCCTACAATGAGCAGTTCTTC
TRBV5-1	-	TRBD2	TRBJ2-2	CASSPVGGGSTGELFF	TGCGCCAGCAGCCCCGTTGGGGGGGGGAGCACCGGGGAGCTGTTTTTT
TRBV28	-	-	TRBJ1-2	CASSIQGNYGYTF	TGTGCCAGCAGCATTCAGGGGAACTATGGCTACACCTTC
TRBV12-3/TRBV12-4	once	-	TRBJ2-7	CASSLAGLLQYF	TGTGCCAGCAGTTTAGCGGGACTCCTCCAATACTTC
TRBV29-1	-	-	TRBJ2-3	CSVAGTSGQGTDTQYF	TGCAGCGTTGCCGGGACTTCTGGACAGGGCACAGATACGCAGTATTTT
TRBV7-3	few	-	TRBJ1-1	CASSRGSNTEAFF	TGTGCCAGCAGCCGCGGCTCGAACACTGAAGCTTTCTTT
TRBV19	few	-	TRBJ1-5	CASARFPNQPQHF	TGTGCCAGTGCACGGTTCCCCAATCAGCCCCAGCATTTT
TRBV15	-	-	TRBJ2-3	CATSTRGGPLSTDTQYF	TGTGCCACCAGCACTAGGGGGGGCCCCCTTAGCACAGATACGCAGTATTTT
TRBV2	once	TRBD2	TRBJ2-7	CASKEQGGSYEQYF	TGTGCCAGCAAGGAGCAGGGAGGGTCCTACGAGCAGTACTTC
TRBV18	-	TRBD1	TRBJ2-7	CASSLGQGRPYEQYF	TGTGCCAGCTCACTAGGACAGGGGCGTCCCTACGAGCAGTACTTC
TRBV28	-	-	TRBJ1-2	CASNYGAGEDYGYTF	TGTGCCAGCAACTACGGGGCAGGGGAAGACTATGGCTACACCTTC
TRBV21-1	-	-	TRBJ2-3	CASSKEVGRRLAAPTDTQYF	TGTGCCAGCAGCAAAGAAGTGGGGCGTCGACTAGCGGCCCCCACAGATACGCAGTATTTT